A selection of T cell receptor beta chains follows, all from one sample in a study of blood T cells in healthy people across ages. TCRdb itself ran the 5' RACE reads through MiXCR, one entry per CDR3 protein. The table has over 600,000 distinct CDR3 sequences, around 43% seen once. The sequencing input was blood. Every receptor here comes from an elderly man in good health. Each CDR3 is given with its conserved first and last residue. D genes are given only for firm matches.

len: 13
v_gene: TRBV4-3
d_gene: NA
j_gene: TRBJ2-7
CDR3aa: CASSQDVGMWQYF

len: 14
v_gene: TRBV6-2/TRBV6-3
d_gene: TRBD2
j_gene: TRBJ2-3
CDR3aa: CASSYSTSGRFQYF

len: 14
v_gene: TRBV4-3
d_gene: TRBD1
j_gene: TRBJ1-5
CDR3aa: CASSQIQGDQPQHF

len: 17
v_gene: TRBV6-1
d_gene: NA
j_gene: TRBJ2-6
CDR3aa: CATPTGTKFAGANVLTF

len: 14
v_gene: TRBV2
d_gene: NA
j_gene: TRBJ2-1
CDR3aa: CASSEALRGGKQFF

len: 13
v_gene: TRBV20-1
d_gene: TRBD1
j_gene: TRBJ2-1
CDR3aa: CSAPTGDRNEQFF

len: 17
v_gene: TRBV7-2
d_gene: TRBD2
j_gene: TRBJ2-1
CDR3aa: CASSPRAGAFGRGEQFF

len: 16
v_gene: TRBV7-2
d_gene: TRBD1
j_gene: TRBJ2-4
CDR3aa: CASSKRTGSFENIQYF

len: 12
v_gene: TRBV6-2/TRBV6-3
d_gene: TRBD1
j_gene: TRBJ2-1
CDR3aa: CASTRGLDEQFF

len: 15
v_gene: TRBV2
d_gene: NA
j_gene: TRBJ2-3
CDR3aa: CASSVLQGKTDTQYF

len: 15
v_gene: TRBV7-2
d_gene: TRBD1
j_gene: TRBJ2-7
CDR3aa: CASSVPGQLTYEQYF